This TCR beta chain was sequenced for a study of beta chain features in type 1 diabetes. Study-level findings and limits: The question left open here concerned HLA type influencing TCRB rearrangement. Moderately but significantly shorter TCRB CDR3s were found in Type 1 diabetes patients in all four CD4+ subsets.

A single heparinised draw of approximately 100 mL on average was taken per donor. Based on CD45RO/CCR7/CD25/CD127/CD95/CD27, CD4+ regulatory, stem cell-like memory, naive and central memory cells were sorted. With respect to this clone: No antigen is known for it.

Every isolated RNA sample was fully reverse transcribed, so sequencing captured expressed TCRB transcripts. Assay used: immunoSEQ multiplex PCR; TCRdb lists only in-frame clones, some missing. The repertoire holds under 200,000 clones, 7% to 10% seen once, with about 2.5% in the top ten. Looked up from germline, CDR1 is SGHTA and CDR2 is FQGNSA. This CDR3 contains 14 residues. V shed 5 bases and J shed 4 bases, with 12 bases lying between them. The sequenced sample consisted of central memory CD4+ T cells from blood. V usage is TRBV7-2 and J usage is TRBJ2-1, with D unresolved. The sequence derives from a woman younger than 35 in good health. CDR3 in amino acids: CASSPPSSYNEQFF. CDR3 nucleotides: TGTGCCAGCAGCCCCCCGAGCTCTTACAATGAGCAGTTCTTC.